This T cell receptor (beta chain) was captured in a study of long-term antiretroviral therapy in people with HIV. Regarding the study as a whole: Repertoire composition at all time points was dominated by clones that had expanded before ART. Researchers lacked any data on ART adherence, viral resistance or therapy changes.

Version v3.0 of the immunoSEQ assay ran at survey level. Here immunoSEQ multiplex PCR was the method, and the copy in TCRdb shows in-frame clones only, minus some. The repertoire holds over 10,000 clones, around three quarters seen once, with under 14% in the top ten. Inclusion required at least two post-ART and at least one pre-ART PBMC samples. Every HIV-positive participant received treatment in the United States. For this clone: What it binds is unknown.

The V and J ends lost 0 bases and 4 bases, in that order; junction bases with no gene match: 7. CDR3 length equals 17 residues. CDR1 and CDR2 from the germline V gene are LGHNA and YSLEER. This clonotype was sampled from a woman in her thirties or forties with HIV. V is TRBV4-3 and J is TRBJ2-3; the match to TRBD2 covers 10 bases. The specimen was unsorted PBMCs, collected 0.8 years before starting antiretroviral therapy. CDR3 bases: TGCGCCAGCAGCCAAGAGGGGATAGCGGGAGGTGCAGATACGCAGTATTTT. Amino acids: CASSQEGIAGGADTQYF.